The subject of this entry is one TCR beta chain. Ten or more counts support this clonotype. The antigen it binds to is not known. Base qualities are not at hand, and no much larger clone is one base apart. The TCR beta CDR3 regions were amplified from RNA transcripts. The TCR CDR3 was subjected to a first round of RT-PCR using the HTBI primer set and the Qiagen OneStep RT-PCR kit. Libraries were constructed in a second round of multiplex PCR, after which size selection and purification were carried out. Paired-end sequencing of the libraries was performed with 100 bp reads on an Illumina HiSeq2000. The original pipeline was this. Raw data were processed with SOAPnuke, discarding reads with adapters, uncalled bases, mean Phred below 15, or no exact constant-primer or identifier match. COPE v1.2.5 was used to merge the high-quality paired reads, and each unique nucleotide sequence was defined as a clonotype. MiTCR v1.1 was used to align clonotypes to the IMGT TRBV, TRBD and TRBJ reference segments. Analysis was restricted to V-J combinations with a frequency above 0.0001, which covered 99% to 99.2% of repertoires. The TCS score was defined as the ratio of F50 (clonal expansion) to E x V (chaos), calculated using BLOSUM62-based TCRdist between CDR3 peptides within each V-J. Welch's t-statistics and random forest reduced around 520 V-J features to 10 to 15, which were used in a naive Bayes classifier (R e1071). The public reads were run again by TCRdb, first through fastp at Q25 and then through MiXCR, and only productive beta chains were kept. Entries that share a CDR3 protein sequence are merged under the most common genes and DNA. The V and J calls and clone size are TCRdb's, not the authors'. For this sample there are around 480,000 distinct CDR3 sequences; around an eighth appear just once. The top ten clones comprise 15% to 20% of the sample.

CDR1 and CDR2 were assigned from the germline V gene as MNHEY and SVGEGT. V is clipped by 6 bases and J by 6 bases, and the sequence between their germline boundaries is 17 bases long. There are 14 amino acids in the CDR3, from cysteine to phenylalanine inclusive. Here the CDR3 DNA is all that survives: 42 bases in frame from base 1. This record comes from a study of T cells in Graves' hyperthyroidism and ophthalmopathy (dated by TCRdb to between 2018 and 2021). For the wider study: Peripheral blood was collected at initial diagnosis, before any treatment. The 100 or so discovery patients were divided at random into training and test sets in a 7:3 ratio. In several Graves' hyperthyroidism patients, the study also compared T-cell repertoires from thyroid tissue with T-cell repertoires from blood. According to the paper, TCR Vbeta CDR3 sequencing was carried out on over 130 peripheral blood samples, which came from under 50 ophthalmopathy, around 75 hyperthyroidism and around 17 progressor patients. To identify distinguishing TCR V-J signatures, a discovery cohort of 100 patients was used, comprising roughly 45 with Graves' ophthalmopathy and 57 with stable Graves' hyperthyroidism. Once sampling was done, hyperthyroidism patients were given methimazole at a starting dose of 30 mg daily, whereas ophthalmopathy patients were given high-dose intravenous methylprednisolone. Prospective prediction of ophthalmopathy was tested in an independent validation cohort consisting of some 18 hyperthyroidism patients and more than 15 patients who later progressed to ophthalmopathy.

Stable Graves' hyperthyroidism was defined as the absence of progression to ophthalmopathy over 18 months of follow-up. Hyperthyroidism patients were aged 18 to 65 years and newly diagnosed, with disease duration of less than 2 months. Patients with uncontrolled infections, other autoimmune diseases, pregnancy or lactation were excluded. Clinical symptoms, serum thyroxine and TRAb, thyroid ultrasound, and orbital computed tomography formed the basis for the diagnoses. Ficoll-Paque density gradient centrifugation was used to isolate PBMCs from 10 ml of fresh peripheral blood. Total RNA was extracted using Trizol reagent, and RNA quality was assessed on an Agilent 2100 Bioanalyzer. What the authors observed across the whole study: In validation, progression to ophthalmopathy was predicted by the model with approximately 67% sensitivity and just over 72% specificity, a median of roughly 6.4 months before onset. A model built on a 13 V-J signature distinguished ophthalmopathy from stable hyperthyroidism, reaching about 88% sensitivity and 81% to 83% specificity in cross-validation and 80%/75% in testing. Sample size was not statistically predetermined, and investigators were not blinded to group allocation. Most expanded thyroid clonotypes (frequency above 0.001) were also found in blood, which suggests that blood repertoires may mirror thyroid immune responses.

The rearranged chain carries TRBV6-2 or TRBV6-3 and TRBJ1-2, with the D gene not clear enough to name. Material for sequencing was blood. The receptor was isolated from a woman aged 18-29 years with Graves' hyperthyroidism. The encoded CDR3 is CASRGWTSGDGYTF. The nucleotide sequence is given as TGTGCCAGCAGGGGGTGGACCTCTGGGGATGGCTACACCTTC.